Given below is one TCR beta chain in context. Its target is not known. This CDR3 contains 15 residues. The germline V and J ends were trimmed by 1 base and 4 bases, with 13 bases remaining between them. Germline lookup yields CDR1 LGHNA and CDR2 YNFKEQ. The data originate from a study of cytomegalovirus exposure and HLA in healthy donors. Turning to the study itself: Counted in an early data release were 75 million to 85 million unique TCRs from HLA-typed donors. Findings and limits, study-wide: Among TCR sequences, most were rare, though some public TCRs appeared in many donors.

With 60 Vbeta and 13 Jbeta primers, the PCR was carried out. Only in-frame clones appear in the TCRdb table, and some are missing; sequencing was by immunoSEQ multiplex PCR. The table lists roughly 190,000 clones. V is TRBV4-2 and J is TRBJ1-1; no firm D call. The source material was PBMCs. This receptor was taken from a woman between 18 and 29 years old in good health and CMV-seropositive. The CDR3 DNA sequence: TGTGCCAGCAGCCAAGGCTCCCCAGGTTCCACTGAAGCTTTCTTT. It translates to CASSQGSPGSTEAFF.